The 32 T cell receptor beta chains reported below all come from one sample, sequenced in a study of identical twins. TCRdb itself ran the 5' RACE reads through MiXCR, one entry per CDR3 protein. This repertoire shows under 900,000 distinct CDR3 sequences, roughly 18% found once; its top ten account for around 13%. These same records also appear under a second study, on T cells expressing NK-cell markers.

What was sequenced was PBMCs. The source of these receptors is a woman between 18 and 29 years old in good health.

CDR3: CASSQGRLSPQYF. CDR3 DNA: TGCGCCAGCAGCCAAGGCCGACTTTCCCCGCAGTATTTT. The chain has TRBV4-1 and TRBJ2-3; unclear D gene. CDR1 MGHRA and CDR2 YSYEKL come from the germline V gene. The CDR3 is 13 residues long. The V and J ends lost 1 base and 10 bases respectively, with 12 bases between them.

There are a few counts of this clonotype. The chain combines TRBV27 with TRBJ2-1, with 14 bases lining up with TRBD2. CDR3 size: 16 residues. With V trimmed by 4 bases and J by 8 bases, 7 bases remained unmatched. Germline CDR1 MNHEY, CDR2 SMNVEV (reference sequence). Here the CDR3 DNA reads TGTGCCAGCAGTTCGAGACTAGCGGGGGGGGTACATGAGCAGTTCTTC. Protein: CASSSRLAGGVHEQFF.

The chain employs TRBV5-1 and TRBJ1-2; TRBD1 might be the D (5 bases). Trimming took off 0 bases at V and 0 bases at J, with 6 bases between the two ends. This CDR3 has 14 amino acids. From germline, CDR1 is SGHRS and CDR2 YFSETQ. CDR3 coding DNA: TGCGCCAGCAGCTTGGACAGGTCTAACTATGGCTACACCTTC. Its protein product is CASSLDRSNYGYTF.

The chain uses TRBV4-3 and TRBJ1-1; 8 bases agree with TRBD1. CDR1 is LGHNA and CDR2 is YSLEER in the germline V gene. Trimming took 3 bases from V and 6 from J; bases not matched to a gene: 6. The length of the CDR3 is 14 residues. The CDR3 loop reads CASSHHGQGAEAFF. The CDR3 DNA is TGCGCCAGCAGCCACCACGGACAGGGCGCTGAAGCTTTCTTT.

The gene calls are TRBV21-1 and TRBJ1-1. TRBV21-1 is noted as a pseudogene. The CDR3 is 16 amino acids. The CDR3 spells CASSKVGRGVNTEAFF. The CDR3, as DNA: TGTGCCAGCAGCAAAGTTGGACGCGGCGTGAACACTGAAGCTTTCTTT.

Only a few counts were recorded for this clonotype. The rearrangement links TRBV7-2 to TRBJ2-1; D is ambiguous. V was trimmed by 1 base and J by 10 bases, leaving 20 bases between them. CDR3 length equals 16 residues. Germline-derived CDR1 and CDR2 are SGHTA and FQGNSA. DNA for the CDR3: TGTGCCAGCAGCTTAGTACGTCGGGTTGGGTCTGGGGAGCAGTTCTTC. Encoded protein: CASSLVRRVGSGEQFF. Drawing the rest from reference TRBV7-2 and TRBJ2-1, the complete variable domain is GAGVSQSPSNKVTEKGKDVELRCDPISGHTALYWYRQSLGQGLEFLIYFQGNSAPDKSGLPSDRFSAERTGGSVSTLTIQRTQQEDSAVYLCASSLVRRVGSGEQFFGPGTRLTVL.

The CDR3 spells CASSLAGAKNIQYF. As DNA, the CDR3 is TGTGCCAGCAGTTTAGCGGGGGCCAAAAACATTCAGTACTTC. The rearrangement uses TRBV6-5 and TRBJ2-4; 8 bases are a match to TRBD2. From germline, CDR1 is MNHEY and CDR2 SVGAGI. The CDR3 totals 14 residues. After removal of 4 bases from V and 1 base from J, the junction contained 0 bases not matched to a gene.

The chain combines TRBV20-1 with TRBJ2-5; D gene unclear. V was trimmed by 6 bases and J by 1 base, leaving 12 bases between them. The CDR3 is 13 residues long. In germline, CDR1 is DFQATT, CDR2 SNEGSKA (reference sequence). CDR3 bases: TGCAGTGCCACAACCACGGCCCAAGAGACCCAGTACTTC. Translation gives CSATTTAQETQYF.

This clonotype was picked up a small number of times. This CDR3 is CSVTPGLGTDTQYF. The CDR3 coding sequence is TGCAGCGTCACTCCCGGATTGGGCACAGATACGCAGTATTTT. The chain couples TRBV29-1 to TRBJ2-3; the D is unclear. The CDR3 is made up of 14 amino acids. V lost 6 bases to trimming and J lost 1 base, with 14 bases between them. Germline lookup yields CDR1 SQVTM and CDR2 ANQGSEA.

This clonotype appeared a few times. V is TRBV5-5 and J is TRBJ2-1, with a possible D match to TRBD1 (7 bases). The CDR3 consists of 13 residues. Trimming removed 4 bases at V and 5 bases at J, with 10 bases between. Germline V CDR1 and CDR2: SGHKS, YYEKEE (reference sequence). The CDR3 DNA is TGTGCCAGCAGCGGAGGGACAGACAATGAGCAGTTCTTC. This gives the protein CASSGGTDNEQFF.

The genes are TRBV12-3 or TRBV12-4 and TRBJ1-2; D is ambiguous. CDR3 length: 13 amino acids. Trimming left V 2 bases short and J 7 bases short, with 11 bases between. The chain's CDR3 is CASSLIGLGGYTF. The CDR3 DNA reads TGTGCCAGCAGTTTAATAGGGCTCGGTGGCTACACCTTC.

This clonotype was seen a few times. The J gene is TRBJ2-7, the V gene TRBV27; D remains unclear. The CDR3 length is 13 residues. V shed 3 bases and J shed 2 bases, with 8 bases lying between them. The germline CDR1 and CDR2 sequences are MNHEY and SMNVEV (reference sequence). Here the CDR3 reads CASSFQETYEQYF. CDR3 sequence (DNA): TGTGCCAGCAGTTTCCAGGAAACCTACGAGCAGTACTTC.

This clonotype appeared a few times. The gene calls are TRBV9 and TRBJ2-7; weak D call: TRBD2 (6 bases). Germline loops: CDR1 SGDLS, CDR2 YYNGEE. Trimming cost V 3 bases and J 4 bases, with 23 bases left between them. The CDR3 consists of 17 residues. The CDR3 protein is CASSGTPEGLTHYEQYF. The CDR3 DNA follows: TGTGCCAGCAGCGGGACCCCCGAGGGACTCACTCATTACGAGCAGTACTTC.

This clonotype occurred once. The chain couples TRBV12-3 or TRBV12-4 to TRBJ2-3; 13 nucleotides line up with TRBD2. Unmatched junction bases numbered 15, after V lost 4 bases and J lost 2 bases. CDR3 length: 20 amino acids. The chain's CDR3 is CASSSPRTSGGQLNTDTQYF. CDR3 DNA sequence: TGTGCCAGCAGTTCGCCACGGACTAGCGGGGGCCAATTAAACACAGATACGCAGTATTTT.

For the CDR3, the DNA is TGTGCCAGCAGTCCATCCCCCGGGACAGGGCCTGATACGCAGTATTTT. It is translated as CASSPSPGTGPDTQYF. This chain links TRBV28 with TRBJ2-3, with 9 bases identical to TRBD1. V trimming: 5 bases; J trimming: 6 bases; junction bases outside the gene matches: 12. Germline V CDR1 and CDR2: MDHEN, SYDVKM. This CDR3 is built from 16 residues.

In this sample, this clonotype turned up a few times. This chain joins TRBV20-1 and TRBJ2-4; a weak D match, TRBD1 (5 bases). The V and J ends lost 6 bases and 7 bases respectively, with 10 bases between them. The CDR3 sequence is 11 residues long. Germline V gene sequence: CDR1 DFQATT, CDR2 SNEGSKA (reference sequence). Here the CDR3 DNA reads TGCAGTGCCAGACAGTTGAACATTCAGTACTTC. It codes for CSARQLNIQYF.

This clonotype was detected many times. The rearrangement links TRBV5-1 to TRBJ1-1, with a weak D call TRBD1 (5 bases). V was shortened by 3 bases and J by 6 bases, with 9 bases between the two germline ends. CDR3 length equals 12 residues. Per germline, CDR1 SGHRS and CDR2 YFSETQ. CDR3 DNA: TGCGCCAGCAGCTACGGGACGGCTGAAGCTTTCTTT. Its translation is CASSYGTAEAFF.

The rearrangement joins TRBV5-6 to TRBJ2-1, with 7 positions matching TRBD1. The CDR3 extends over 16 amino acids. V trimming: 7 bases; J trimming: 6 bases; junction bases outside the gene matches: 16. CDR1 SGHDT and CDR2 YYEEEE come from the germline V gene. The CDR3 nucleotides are TGTGCCAGCGCACCCACAGGGGTTTATATGGCCAATGAGCAGTTCTTC. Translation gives CASAPTGVYMANEQFF.

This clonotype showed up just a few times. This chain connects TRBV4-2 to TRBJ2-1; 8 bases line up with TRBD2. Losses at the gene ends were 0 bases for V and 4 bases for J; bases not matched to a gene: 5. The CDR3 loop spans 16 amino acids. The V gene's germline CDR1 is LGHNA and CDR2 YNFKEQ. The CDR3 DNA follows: TGTGCCAGCAGCCAAGATTCGAGCGGGGGTTACAATGAGCAGTTCTTC. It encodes CASSQDSSGGYNEQFF.

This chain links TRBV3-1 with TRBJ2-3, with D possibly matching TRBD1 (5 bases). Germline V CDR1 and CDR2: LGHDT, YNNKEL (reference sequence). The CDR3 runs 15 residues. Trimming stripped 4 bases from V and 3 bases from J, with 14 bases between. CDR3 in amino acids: CASSRHLGRTDTQYF. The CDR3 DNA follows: TGTGCCAGCAGCCGGCACCTGGGGCGGACAGATACGCAGTATTTT.

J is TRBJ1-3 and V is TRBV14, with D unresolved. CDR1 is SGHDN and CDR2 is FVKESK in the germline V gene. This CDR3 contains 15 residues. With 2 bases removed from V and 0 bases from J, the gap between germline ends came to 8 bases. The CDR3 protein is CASSQRGYSGNTIYF. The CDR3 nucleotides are TGTGCCAGCAGCCAACGAGGTTACTCTGGAAACACCATATATTTT. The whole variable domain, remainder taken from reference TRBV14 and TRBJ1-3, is EAGVTQFPSHSVIEKGQTVTLRCDPISGHDNLYWYRRVMGKEIKFLLHFVKESKQDESGMPNNRFLAERTGGTYSTLKVQPAELEDSGVYFCASSQRGYSGNTIYFGEGSWLTVV.

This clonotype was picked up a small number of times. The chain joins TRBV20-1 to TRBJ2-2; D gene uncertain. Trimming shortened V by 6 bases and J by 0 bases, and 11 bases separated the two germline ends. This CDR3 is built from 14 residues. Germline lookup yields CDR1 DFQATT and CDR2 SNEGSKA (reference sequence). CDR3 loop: CSATYQANTGELFF. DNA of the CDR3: TGCAGTGCAACCTATCAGGCGAACACCGGGGAGCTGTTTTTT.

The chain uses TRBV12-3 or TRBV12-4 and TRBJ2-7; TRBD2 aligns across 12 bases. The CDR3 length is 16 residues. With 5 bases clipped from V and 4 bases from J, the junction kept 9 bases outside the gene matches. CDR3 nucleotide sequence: TGTGCCAGCAGTCACAGACTAGCGGGAGACGGGTACGAGCAGTACTTC. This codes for CASSHRLAGDGYEQYF.

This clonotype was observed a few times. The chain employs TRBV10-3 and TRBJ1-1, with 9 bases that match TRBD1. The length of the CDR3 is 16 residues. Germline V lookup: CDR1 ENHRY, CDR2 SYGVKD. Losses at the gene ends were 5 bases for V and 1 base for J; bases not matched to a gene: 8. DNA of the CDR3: TGTGCCATCAGTTGGGACAGGGCTAAGGGGAACACTGAAGCTTTCTTT. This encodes CAISWDRAKGNTEAFF.

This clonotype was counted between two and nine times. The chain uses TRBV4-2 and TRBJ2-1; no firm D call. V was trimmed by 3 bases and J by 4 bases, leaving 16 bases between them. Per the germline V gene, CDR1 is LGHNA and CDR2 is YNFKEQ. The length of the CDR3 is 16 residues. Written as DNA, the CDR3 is TGTGCCAGCAGCCAGGGCTTTAGAACTACTTACAATGAGCAGTTCTTC. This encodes CASSQGFRTTYNEQFF.

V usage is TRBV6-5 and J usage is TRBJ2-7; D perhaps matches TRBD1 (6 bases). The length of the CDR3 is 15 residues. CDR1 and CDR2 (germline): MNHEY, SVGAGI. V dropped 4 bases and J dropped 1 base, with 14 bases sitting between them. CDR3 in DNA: TGTGCCAGCAGTTGGTCAGGGGTGAATTCCTACGAGCAGTACTTC. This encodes CASSWSGVNSYEQYF.

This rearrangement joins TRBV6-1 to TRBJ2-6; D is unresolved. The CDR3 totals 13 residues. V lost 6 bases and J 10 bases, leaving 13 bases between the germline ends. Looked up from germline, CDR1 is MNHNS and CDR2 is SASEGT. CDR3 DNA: TGTGCCAGCAGAGCCGTAGTCACGAACGTCCTGACTTTC. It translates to CASRAVVTNVLTF.

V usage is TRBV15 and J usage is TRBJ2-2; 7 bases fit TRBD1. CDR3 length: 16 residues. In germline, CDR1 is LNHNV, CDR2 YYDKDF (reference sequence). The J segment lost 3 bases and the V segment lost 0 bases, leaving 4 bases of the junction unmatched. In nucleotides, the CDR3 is TGTGCCACCAGCAGAGATGACAGGGTGTACACCGGGGAGCTGTTTTTT. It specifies CATSRDDRVYTGELFF. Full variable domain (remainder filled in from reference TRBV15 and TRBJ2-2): DAMVIQNPRYQVTQFGKPVTLSCSQTLNHNVMYWYQQKSSQAPKLLFHYYDKDFNNEADTPDNFQSRRPNTSFCFLDIRSPGLGDTAMYLCATSRDDRVYTGELFFGEGSRLTVL.

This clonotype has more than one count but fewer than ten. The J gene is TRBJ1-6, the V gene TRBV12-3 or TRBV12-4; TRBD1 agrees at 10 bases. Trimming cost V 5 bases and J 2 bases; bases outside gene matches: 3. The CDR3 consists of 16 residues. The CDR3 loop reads CASSHGTGAYNSPLHF. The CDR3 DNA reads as TGTGCCAGCAGTCACGGGACAGGGGCCTATAATTCACCCCTCCACTTT.

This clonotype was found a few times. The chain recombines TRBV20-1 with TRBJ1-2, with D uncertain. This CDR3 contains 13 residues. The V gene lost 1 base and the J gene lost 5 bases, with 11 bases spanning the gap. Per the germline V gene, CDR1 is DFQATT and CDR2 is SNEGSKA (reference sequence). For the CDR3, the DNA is TGCAGTGCTAGAGCCGGTGGAGGGTATGGCTACACCTTC. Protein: CSARAGGGYGYTF.

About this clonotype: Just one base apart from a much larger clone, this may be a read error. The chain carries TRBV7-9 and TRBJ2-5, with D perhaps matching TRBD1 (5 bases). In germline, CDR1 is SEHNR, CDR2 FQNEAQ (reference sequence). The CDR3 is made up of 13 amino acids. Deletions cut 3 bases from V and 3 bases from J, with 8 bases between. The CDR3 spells CASSFIGEETQYF. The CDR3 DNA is TGTGCCAGCAGCTTTATAGGGGAAGAGACCCAGTACTTC.

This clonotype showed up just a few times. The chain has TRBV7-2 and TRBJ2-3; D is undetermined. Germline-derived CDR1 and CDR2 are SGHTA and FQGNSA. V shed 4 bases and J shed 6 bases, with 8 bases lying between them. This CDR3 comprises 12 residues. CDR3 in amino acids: CASSYGLDTQYF. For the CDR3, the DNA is TGTGCCAGCAGCTACGGCCTCGATACGCAGTATTTT.